This entry describes one T cell receptor beta chain. The repertoire was sequenced with immunoSEQ multiplex PCR; TCRdb's copy has only in-frame clones and lacks some. In the table there are roughly 79,000 clones, 96% of which are singletons. This sample was taken from a study of technical replicates of blood from a few donors. There are 16 residues in the CDR3. From germline, CDR1 is SGHRS and CDR2 YFSETQ. Trimming removed 2 bases at V and 3 bases at J, with 15 bases between. Sequences were obtained from T cells isolated from PBMCs. The gene calls are TRBV5-1 and TRBJ1-3, with D uncertain. The receptor was isolated from a human donor in good health. The CDR3: CASSFLKEFYGNTIYF. The CDR3 DNA sequence: TGCGCCAGCAGCTTTTTAAAGGAGTTTTATGGAAACACCATATATTTT. The full variable domain, its missing parts supplied by reference TRBV5-1 and TRBJ1-3, is KAGVTQTPRYLIKTRGQQVTLSCSPISGHRSVSWYQQTPGQGLQFLFEYFSETQRNKGNFPGRFSGRQFSNSRSEMNVSTLELGDSALYLCASSFLKEFYGNTIYFGEGSWLTVV.